This TCR beta chain was obtained from a study of Ad26.COV2.S vaccination and SARS-CoV-2 variants. For the study at large: The donor belonged to the COV1001 Ad26.COV2.S trial arm. Doses of Ad26.COV2.S were injected into muscle once or twice, 56 days apart.

Treatment here: around 19 received Ad26.COV2.S at low or high dose, single or two shots; about 5 received placebo; per-sample allocation not given. The samples date from day 63 after the first vaccine or placebo injection. An Ad26 vector that expressed Wuhan-strain SARS-CoV-2 spike constituted the vaccine. Assay used: immunoSEQ multiplex PCR; TCRdb lists only in-frame clones, some missing. The profile shows some 290,000 clones, 85% of them singletons. The trim removed 6 bases at V and 5 bases at J, leaving 9 bases unmatched. The CDR3 contains 14 residues. The germline V gene encodes CDR1 KGHSH and CDR2 LQKENI.

The sequenced sample was peripheral blood, obtained in a trial of Ad26.COV2.S vaccine versus placebo. This clonotype was obtained from a person between 18 and 59 years old who received the Ad26.COV2.S COVID-19 vaccine or a placebo. The V and J genes are TRBV18 and TRBJ2-7, with TRBD1 matching 8 bases. CDR3 sequence reads: CASSTRDRPHEQYF. The DNA of the CDR3 is TGTGCCAGCTCGACCAGGGACAGGCCCCACGAGCAGTACTTC.